A single sample is the source of the 26 T cell receptor beta chains below, sequenced in a study of shared clonotypes between healthy human individuals. Profiled with immunoSEQ multiplex PCR; TCRdb holds only in-frame clones, not every one. The sample shows some 2.3 million clones, roughly 93% of them seen only once. Sequencing input: naive CD4+ T cells from PBMCs. Subset noted: CD45RA+ positively selected. The origin of the receptors is a man younger than 35 in good health. Some clones in this sample may be carry-over from other donors' samples.

The J gene is TRBJ2-2, the V gene TRBV5-1; D assignment may be TRBD1 or TRBD2 (6 bases each). The CDR3 is made up of 16 amino acids. Germline-derived CDR1 and CDR2 are SGHRS and YFSETQ. Trimming removed 4 bases from V and 2 bases from J, with 15 bases in between. DNA for the CDR3: TGCGCCAGCAGCCCGGCGGGACACTTAAACACCGGGGAGCTGTTTTTT. Translating gives CASSPAGHLNTGELFF.

The chain carries TRBV5-1 and TRBJ2-7, with D uncertain. The ends were cut back, 0 bases at V and 6 bases at J, with 10 bases in the middle. Germline-derived CDR1 and CDR2 are SGHRS and YFSETQ. This CDR3 region has 13 residues. In DNA, the CDR3 is TGCGCCAGCAGCTTGGTAGACTCCGGCGAGCAGTACTTC. Protein sequence: CASSLVDSGEQYF.

This clone was found once. The chain recombines TRBV14 with TRBJ2-7; D not resolved. V lost 4 bases to trimming and J lost 2 bases, with 15 bases between them. There are 15 residues in the CDR3. Germline CDR1 is SGHDN and CDR2 is FVKESK. CDR3 nucleotide sequence: TGTGCCAGCAGCCCAGTCGGCTATACCCCCTACGAGCAGTACTTC. Encoded protein: CASSPVGYTPYEQYF.

This clone was seen just once. The chain combines TRBV5-1 with TRBJ2-7; 12 bases agree with TRBD2. After removal of 4 bases from V and 5 bases from J, the junction contained 7 bases not matched to a gene. This CDR3 region has 15 residues. Per the germline V gene, CDR1 is SGHRS and CDR2 is YFSETQ. Here the CDR3 reads CASSNRLAGVDEQYF. The CDR3 DNA is TGCGCCAGCAGCAACAGACTAGCGGGAGTGGACGAGCAGTACTTC.

The chain combines TRBV20-1 with TRBJ1-2, with D perhaps TRBD1 (5 bases). The CDR3 length is 11 residues. Per germline, CDR1 DFQATT and CDR2 SNEGSKA (reference sequence). V was cut by 3 bases and J by 8 bases, with 10 bases left in between. The CDR3 nucleotides are TGCAGTGCTAGTTCCAACAGGGGCTACACCTTC. Translating it yields CSASSNRGYTF.

DNA of the CDR3: TGTGCCAGCAGCTTAGACCTGCGCGGCGGGGAGCTGTTTTTT. The encoded protein is CASSLDLRGGELFF. V and J are TRBV13 and TRBJ2-2; D is ambiguous. Per germline, CDR1 PRHDT and CDR2 FYEKMQ (reference sequence). Deletions cut 1 base from V and 7 bases from J, with 10 bases between. The CDR3 consists of 14 residues. The whole variable domain, remainder taken from reference TRBV13 and TRBJ2-2, is AAGVIQSPRHLIKEKRETATLKCYPIPRHDTVYWYQQGPGQDPQFLISFYEKMQSDKGSIPDRFSAQQFSDYHSELNMSSLELGDSALYFCASSLDLRGGELFFGEGSRLTVL.

This chain joins TRBV2 and TRBJ1-5, with D possibly TRBD1 on 5 matching bases. The CDR3 has 15 amino acids. Per the germline V gene, CDR1 is SNHLY and CDR2 is FYNNEI. V was cut by 3 bases and J by 6 bases, with 15 bases left in between. The DNA for the CDR3 is TGTGCCAGCAGTGAGGGTGGGGGGGTTATTCAGCCCCAGCATTTT. Encoded protein: CASSEGGGVIQPQHF.

The chain links TRBV30 to TRBJ2-5, with D perhaps TRBD1 or TRBD2 (5 bases each). Germline CDR1 is GTSNPN and CDR2 is SVGIG (reference sequence). There are 12 residues in the CDR3. V lost 1 base, J lost 9 bases, and 12 bases lay in between. The CDR3 loop reads CAWSDSRDAQYF. CDR3 DNA: TGTGCCTGGAGTGACTCTCGGGACGCCCAGTACTTC.

The chain has TRBV11-3 and TRBJ2-3; TRBD2 agrees at 8 bases. Germline V gene lookup returns CDR1 SGHNT and CDR2 YENEEA. V was pared by 3 bases and J by 4 bases, with 6 bases of the junction left unmatched. The CDR3 is 15 residues long. CDR3 amino acids: CASSFFPGGPDTQYF. The CDR3 DNA follows: TGTGCCAGCAGCTTCTTTCCGGGAGGGCCAGATACGCAGTATTTT.

This clone appeared once. The genes are TRBV2 and TRBJ2-1, with D possibly TRBD1 on 6 matching bases. This CDR3 has 14 amino acids. Per the germline V gene, CDR1 is SNHLY and CDR2 is FYNNEI. Trimming took 7 bases from V and 6 from J, leaving 16 bases between them. The CDR3 is CASKSTGTSNEQFF. The CDR3 coding sequence is TGTGCCAGCAAATCTACCGGGACAAGCAATGAGCAGTTCTTC.

The chain combines TRBV4-2 with TRBJ2-7; 7 bases fit TRBD2. V gave up 1 base and J gave up 0 bases; unmatched junction bases: 6. The CDR3 has 16 amino acids. Germline CDR1 and CDR2: LGHNA and YNFKEQ. The CDR3: CASSQVPASGSYEQYF. The CDR3 DNA follows: TGTGCCAGCAGCCAAGTCCCCGCTAGCGGCTCCTACGAGCAGTACTTC.

This clone was counted a single time. V and J are TRBV29-1 and TRBJ1-2, with TRBD1 matching over 12 bases. The V gene's germline CDR1 is SQVTM and CDR2 ANQGSEA. This CDR3 region has 12 residues. J was trimmed by 6 bases and V by 7 bases; bases with no gene match: 3. The CDR3 DNA sequence: TGCAGCGCAGGGACAGGGGGCGATGGCTACACCTTC. This gives the protein CSAGTGGDGYTF.

The chain employs TRBV28 and TRBJ2-7, with 10 bases fitting TRBD1. The length of the CDR3 is 13 residues. Trimming at V came to 6 bases and at J to 10 bases, leaving 9 bases not matched to a gene. Germline CDR1 and CDR2: MDHEN and SYDVKM. The CDR3 DNA reads TGTGCCAGCAGCGCCCGGGACAGGGGAGTTCAGTACTTC. Translation: CASSARDRGVQYF.

Of note for this clone: The same CDR3 arises from other DNA sequences in this sample as well. The CDR3 spells CAWSSGGSYEQYF. The CDR3 DNA sequence: TGTGCCTGGAGCTCAGGGGGTAGCTACGAGCAGTACTTC. This chain joins TRBV30 and TRBJ2-7, with 7 bases fitting TRBD1. CDR3 length equals 13 residues. V dropped 3 bases and J dropped 3; count of bases not matched to a gene: 5. From germline, CDR1 is GTSNPN and CDR2 SVGIG (reference sequence).

This rearrangement joins TRBV27 to TRBJ1-1; the D gene is possibly TRBD1 (5 bases). Germline V gene data show CDR1 as MNHEY and CDR2 as SMNVEV (reference sequence). The CDR3 extends over 15 amino acids. Trimming took 1 base from V and 1 from J, leaving 10 bases between them. The CDR3 reads CASSLLAGQNTEAFF. The CDR3 DNA follows: TGTGCCAGCAGTTTATTGGCAGGGCAGAACACTGAAGCTTTCTTT.

The CDR3 sequence is CASSDLLQGEQPQHF. CDR3 nucleotides: TGTGCCAGCAGTGATTTGTTGCAGGGCGAGCAGCCCCAGCATTTT. The gene calls are TRBV2 and TRBJ1-5; possible D gene TRBD1, 5 bases. V shed 3 bases and J shed 7 bases, with 16 bases lying between them. The CDR3 consists of 15 residues. Germline CDR1 is SNHLY and CDR2 is FYNNEI. The whole variable domain, filled in from reference TRBV2 and TRBJ1-5, reads EPEVTQTPSHQVTQMGQEVILRCVPISNHLYFYWYRQILGQKVEFLVSFYNNEISEKSEIFDDQFSVERPDGSNFTLKIRSTKLEDSAMYFCASSDLLQGEQPQHFGDGTRLSIL.

V gene TRBV4-1 combines with J gene TRBJ1-1, with TRBD1 matching over 9 bases. The CDR3 length is 14 residues. Per germline, CDR1 MGHRA and CDR2 YSYEKL. Unmatched junction bases numbered 3, after V lost 4 bases and J lost 3 bases. Here the CDR3 reads CASSLRQGDTEAFF. DNA of the CDR3: TGCGCCAGCAGCCTGCGACAGGGGGACACTGAAGCTTTCTTT.

The rearrangement links TRBV25-1 to TRBJ2-3, with D perhaps matching TRBD1 or TRBD2 (5 bases each). The CDR3 consists of 14 residues. The V gene lost 3 bases and the J gene lost 3 bases, with 10 bases spanning the gap. The germline V gene has CDR1 MGHDK and CDR2 SYGVNS. The CDR3 here is CASSDHGATDTQYF. The CDR3 bases are TGTGCCAGCAGTGACCACGGGGCTACAGATACGCAGTATTTT.

The rearrangement links TRBV7-9 to TRBJ2-2; D tentatively fits TRBD1 or TRBD2 (5 bases each). V dropped 5 bases and J dropped 4 bases, with 14 bases sitting between them. This CDR3 spans 15 amino acids. Looked up from germline, CDR1 is SEHNR and CDR2 is FQNEAQ (reference sequence). The CDR3 DNA sequence: TGTGCCAGCAGCGAGTGGGGGAGTGGCACCGGGGAGCTGTTTTTT. Amino acids: CASSEWGSGTGELFF.

The chain is built from TRBV11-2 and TRBJ2-5; TRBD2 is a possible D gene (6 bases). Trimming shortened V by 1 base and J by 5 bases, and 11 bases separated the two germline ends. This CDR3 comprises 14 residues. Germline V gene data show CDR1 as SGHAT and CDR2 as FQNNGV. Here the CDR3 reads CASSLATSKETQYF. The CDR3 DNA sequence: TGTGCCAGCAGCTTAGCCACTAGCAAGGAGACCCAGTACTTC.

The rearrangement links TRBV28 to TRBJ2-2, with 13 bases identical to TRBD2. J was trimmed by 0 bases and V by 4 bases; bases with no gene match: 5. This CDR3 comprises 18 residues. The germline V gene has CDR1 MDHEN and CDR2 SYDVKM. This CDR3 is CASSSPGLAGANTGELFF. The CDR3 coding sequence is TGTGCCAGCAGTTCCCCCGGACTAGCGGGAGCGAACACCGGGGAGCTGTTTTTT.

This clone was counted once. The chain uses TRBV7-9 and TRBJ2-1, with D maybe TRBD2 (5 bases). CDR3 size: 15 residues. V was trimmed by 5 bases and J by 4 bases, leaving 15 bases between them. Germline CDR1 and CDR2: SEHNR and FQNEAQ (reference sequence). CDR3 sequence reads: CASSLWRILYNEQFF. CDR3 sequence (DNA): TGTGCCAGCAGCCTTTGGAGGATATTGTACAATGAGCAGTTCTTC.

The chain employs TRBV7-9 and TRBJ2-7, with 8 bases matching TRBD1. The CDR3 length is 12 residues. Losses at the gene ends were 4 bases for V and 6 bases for J; bases not matched to a gene: 2. Germline V lookup: CDR1 SEHNR, CDR2 FQNEAQ (reference sequence). The CDR3 DNA sequence: TGTGCCAGCAGCTCGACAGGGGCCGAGCAGTACTTC. Its translation: CASSSTGAEQYF.

The V call is TRBV19, the J call TRBJ2-5, with TRBD2 identical over 8 bases. CDR3 size: 14 residues. The trim removed 7 bases at V and 4 bases at J, leaving 8 bases unmatched. Germline V gene sequence: CDR1 LNHDA, CDR2 SQIVND (reference sequence). CDR3: CASTPWAGGETQYF. CDR3 nucleotides: TGTGCCAGTACCCCGTGGGCGGGAGGAGAGACCCAGTACTTC.

V is TRBV7-3 and J is TRBJ2-2; D is perhaps TRBD2 (6 bases). Trimming removed 3 bases from V and 3 bases from J, with 8 bases in between. The CDR3 spans 14 residues. In germline, CDR1 is SGHTA, CDR2 FQGTGA. This CDR3 is CASSLVADTGELFF. CDR3 DNA sequence: TGTGCCAGCAGCTTGGTAGCGGACACCGGGGAGCTGTTTTTT.

This chain joins TRBV28 and TRBJ2-5, with D tentatively TRBD2 (7 bases). This CDR3 is built from 13 residues. V shed 5 bases and J shed 4 bases, with 11 bases lying between them. CDR1 MDHEN and CDR2 SYDVKM come from the germline V gene. The CDR3 loop is CASSTGGLETQYF. DNA for the CDR3: TGTGCCAGCAGTACGGGGGGCTTAGAGACCCAGTACTTC.